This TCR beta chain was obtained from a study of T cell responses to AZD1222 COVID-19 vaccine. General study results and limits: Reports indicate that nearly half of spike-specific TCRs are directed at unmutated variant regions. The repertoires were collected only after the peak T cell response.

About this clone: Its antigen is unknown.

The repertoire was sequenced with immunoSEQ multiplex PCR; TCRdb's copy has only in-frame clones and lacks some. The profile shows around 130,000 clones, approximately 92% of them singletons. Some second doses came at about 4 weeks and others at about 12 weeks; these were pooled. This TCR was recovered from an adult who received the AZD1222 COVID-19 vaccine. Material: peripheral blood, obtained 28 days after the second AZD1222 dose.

CDR3 sequence (DNA): TGTGCCAGCAGCAACAGACAGGGTCGAGCAGATACGCAGTATTTT. The encoded protein is CASSNRQGRADTQYF. V is TRBV11-1 and J is TRBJ2-3; 7 nucleotides line up with TRBD1. The junction had 9 bases not matched to a gene; V was cut back by 5 bases and J by 4 bases. CDR1 and CDR2 from the germline V gene are SGHAT and FQDESV (reference sequence). The CDR3 covers 15 residues.